The clone carrying this TCR beta chain was counted only a few times. What it binds is unknown. Relative to the germline gene, one junction end is altered; a read error may explain this. This PCR relied on a set of 60 Vbeta primers and 13 Jbeta primers. Data came from immunoSEQ multiplex PCR; TCRdb stores just in-frame clones and leaves some out. Of roughly 100,000 clones listed, over 60% are singletons. This CDR3 comprises 14 residues. Germline assignment: CDR1 SSHAT and CDR2 FNYEAQ (reference sequence). This specimen comes from a study of cytomegalovirus exposure and HLA in healthy donors. Background on the study: Earlier findings included more than 95 million unique TCR beta sequences obtained from some 180 million T cells.

Study-wide results and caveats: Analyses of presence and absence presupposed an approximately uniform sequencing depth across donors.

The sample consisted of PBMCs. The rearrangement joins TRBV7-7 to TRBJ2-7; 8 bases map to TRBD1. This TCR was recovered from a woman aged 18-30 years in good health and CMV-seropositive. CDR3 residues: CASSPGTGFYEQYF. CDR3 coding DNA: TGTGCTAGCAGCCCCGGGACAGGCTTCTACGAGCAGTACTTC.